This is a list of T cell receptor beta chains from one sample in a study of CD8+CD57+ T cells in acquired aplastic anemia. TCRdb called the reads again in MiXCR, with one record for every CDR3 protein. This sample carries 150,000 to 200,000 distinct CDR3 sequences, approximately 60% of them seen once, and the ten largest clones take under 50%. Input material: sorted CD4+, CD8+, or CD8+CD57+ T cells (not recorded which) from PBMCs. Source of these receptors: a human donor in good health. CDR3s include the opening cysteine and the closing phenylalanine or tryptophan. The order of the fields is V gene, D gene, J gene, CDR3 protein. A D gene is named only where the DNA matches it firmly.

v_call: TRBV7-9
d_call: -
j_call: TRBJ2-1
cdr3_aa: CASSLLETDTQFF

v_call: TRBV2
d_call: TRBD1
j_call: TRBJ2-1
cdr3_aa: CANEPGQGSGNEQFF

v_call: TRBV6-5
d_call: TRBD2
j_call: TRBJ2-3
cdr3_aa: CASSYSHPSGSWDTQYF

v_call: TRBV20-1
d_call: TRBD1
j_call: TRBJ1-6
cdr3_aa: CSVRPGQLNSPLHF

v_call: TRBV6-5
d_call: TRBD2
j_call: TRBJ2-1
cdr3_aa: CASSQSTSGRNEQFF

v_call: TRBV29-1
d_call: TRBD1
j_call: TRBJ2-1
cdr3_aa: CSVNRQGNQQFF

v_call: TRBV15
d_call: TRBD1
j_call: TRBJ1-2
cdr3_aa: CATSGGTVYGYTF

v_call: TRBV19
d_call: -
j_call: TRBJ1-1
cdr3_aa: CASSIWTEAFF

v_call: TRBV7-9
d_call: -
j_call: TRBJ2-7
cdr3_aa: CASSPTSMPYQYF

v_call: TRBV10-3
d_call: TRBD2
j_call: TRBJ2-5
cdr3_aa: CAISRLAQETQYF

v_call: TRBV15
d_call: TRBD1
j_call: TRBJ1-1
cdr3_aa: CATSGSDRGLNTEAFF

v_call: TRBV7-7
d_call: -
j_call: TRBJ2-7
cdr3_aa: CASSLALSCEQYF

v_call: TRBV2
d_call: TRBD1
j_call: TRBJ2-7
cdr3_aa: CATGTATYEQYF

v_call: TRBV19
d_call: -
j_call: TRBJ1-2
cdr3_aa: CASIGSWAYGYTF

v_call: TRBV6-5
d_call: -
j_call: TRBJ2-1
cdr3_aa: CASSYSRQSYNEQFF

v_call: TRBV10-1
d_call: -
j_call: TRBJ1-6
cdr3_aa: CASSEQGYSPLHF

v_call: TRBV15
d_call: TRBD2
j_call: TRBJ2-3
cdr3_aa: CATRLAGGGGDTQYF

v_call: TRBV7-9
d_call: -
j_call: TRBJ1-4
cdr3_aa: CATRSGLDEKLFF

v_call: TRBV9
d_call: TRBD1
j_call: TRBJ1-1
cdr3_aa: CASSASGQWNTEAFF

v_call: TRBV7-9
d_call: -
j_call: TRBJ1-3
cdr3_aa: CASSLASLGTGNTIYF

v_call: TRBV12-3/TRBV12-4
d_call: TRBD1
j_call: TRBJ1-5
cdr3_aa: CASSAATGVSNQPQHF

v_call: TRBV20-1
d_call: -
j_call: TRBJ2-7
cdr3_aa: CSATSDSPGREQYF

v_call: TRBV2
d_call: -
j_call: TRBJ2-7
cdr3_aa: CASSGVGDYEQYF

v_call: TRBV7-8
d_call: -
j_call: TRBJ1-1
cdr3_aa: CASSLRGENTEAFF

v_call: TRBV2
d_call: TRBD1
j_call: TRBJ1-2
cdr3_aa: CASSDRGREGNTF

v_call: TRBV6-2/TRBV6-3
d_call: TRBD1
j_call: TRBJ1-2
cdr3_aa: CASSRDRSGYGYTF

v_call: TRBV2
d_call: TRBD2
j_call: TRBJ2-7
cdr3_aa: CASSSAAGATFYEQYF